These T cell receptor beta chains were read from a single sample in a study of T cell changes during pregnancy in multiple sclerosis. Sequencing used immunoSEQ multiplex PCR; TCRdb keeps in-frame clones, though not all of them. The sample yields tens of thousands of clones, 94% seen once. The sequenced sample was peripheral blood, obtained in the second trimester of pregnancy. The origin of the receptors is a female donor in good health, enrolled as a control in a pregnancy study. Each CDR3 is given with its conserved first and last residue.

j_call: TRBJ2-2; v_call: TRBV9; cdr3_aa: CASGVGVFLGSGSSAGELFF
j_call: TRBJ2-7; v_call: TRBV15; cdr3_aa: CATSRETGGSYEQYF
j_call: TRBJ2-2; v_call: TRBV14; cdr3_aa: CASSQARTSGGRVAGELFF
j_call: TRBJ2-5; v_call: TRBV18; cdr3_aa: CASSLRTSEKTQYF
j_call: TRBJ1-3; v_call: TRBV6-5; cdr3_aa: CASSYTGVSGNTIYF
j_call: TRBJ1-3; v_call: TRBV7-8; cdr3_aa: CASSFVSLATGNTIYF
j_call: TRBJ1-4; v_call: TRBV18; cdr3_aa: CASSPPSLRPGEKLFF
j_call: TRBJ2-5; v_call: TRBV9; cdr3_aa: CASSAGLAGRETQYF
j_call: TRBJ2-5; v_call: TRBV19; cdr3_aa: CASSGRDSLGTQYF
j_call: TRBJ2-7; v_call: TRBV5-1; cdr3_aa: CASSLDGTAYEQYF